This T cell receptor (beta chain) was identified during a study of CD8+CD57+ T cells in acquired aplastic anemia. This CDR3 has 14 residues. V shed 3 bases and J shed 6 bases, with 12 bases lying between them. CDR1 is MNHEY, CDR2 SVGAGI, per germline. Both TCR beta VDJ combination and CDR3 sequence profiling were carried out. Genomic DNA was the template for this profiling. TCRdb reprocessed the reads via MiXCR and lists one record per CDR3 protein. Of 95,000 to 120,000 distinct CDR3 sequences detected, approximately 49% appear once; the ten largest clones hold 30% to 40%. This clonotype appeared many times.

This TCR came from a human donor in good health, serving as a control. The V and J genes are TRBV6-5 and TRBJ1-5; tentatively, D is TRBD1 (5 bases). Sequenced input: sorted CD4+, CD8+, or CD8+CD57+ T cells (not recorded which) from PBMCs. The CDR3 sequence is CASSYRGFGQPQHF. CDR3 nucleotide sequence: TGTGCCAGCAGTTATCGGGGGTTCGGTCAGCCCCAGCATTTT.